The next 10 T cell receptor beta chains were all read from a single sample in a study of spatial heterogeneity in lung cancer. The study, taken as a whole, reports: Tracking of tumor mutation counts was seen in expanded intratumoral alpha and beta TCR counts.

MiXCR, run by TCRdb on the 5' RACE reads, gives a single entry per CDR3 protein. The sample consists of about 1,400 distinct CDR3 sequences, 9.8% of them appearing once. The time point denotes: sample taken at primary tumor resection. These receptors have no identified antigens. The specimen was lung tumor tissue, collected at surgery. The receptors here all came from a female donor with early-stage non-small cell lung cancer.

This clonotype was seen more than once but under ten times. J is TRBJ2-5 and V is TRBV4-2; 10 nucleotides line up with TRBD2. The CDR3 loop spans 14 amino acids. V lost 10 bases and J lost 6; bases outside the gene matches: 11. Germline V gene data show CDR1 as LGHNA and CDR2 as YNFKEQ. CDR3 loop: CATSAGGPSKTQYF. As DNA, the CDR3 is TGTGCCACTTCAGCGGGGGGGCCCTCGAAGACCCAGTACTTC.

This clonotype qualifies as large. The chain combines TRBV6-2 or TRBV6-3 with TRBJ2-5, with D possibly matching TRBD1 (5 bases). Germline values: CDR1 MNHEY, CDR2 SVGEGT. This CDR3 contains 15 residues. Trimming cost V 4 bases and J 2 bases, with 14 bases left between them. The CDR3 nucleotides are TGTGCCAGCAGTTTACAAGGGGCGCCTCAAGAGACCCAGTACTTC. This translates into CASSLQGAPQETQYF.

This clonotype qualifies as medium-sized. The CDR3 protein is CASSPAGAAGYTF. The DNA for the CDR3 is TGTGCCAGCAGCCCCGCGGGGGCGGCTGGCTACACCTTC. This chain connects TRBV7-2 to TRBJ1-2, with a tentative D call TRBD1 (6 bases). The V gene's germline CDR1 is SGHTA and CDR2 FQGNSA. This CDR3 has 13 residues. V gave up 5 bases and J gave up 7 bases, with 14 bases separating them.

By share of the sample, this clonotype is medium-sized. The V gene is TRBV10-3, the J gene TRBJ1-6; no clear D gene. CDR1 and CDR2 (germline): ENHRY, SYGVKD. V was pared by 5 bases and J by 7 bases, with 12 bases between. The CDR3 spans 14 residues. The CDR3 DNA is TGTGCCATCAGTCAACCCGTGGAGAATTCACCCCTCCACTTT. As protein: CAISQPVENSPLHF.

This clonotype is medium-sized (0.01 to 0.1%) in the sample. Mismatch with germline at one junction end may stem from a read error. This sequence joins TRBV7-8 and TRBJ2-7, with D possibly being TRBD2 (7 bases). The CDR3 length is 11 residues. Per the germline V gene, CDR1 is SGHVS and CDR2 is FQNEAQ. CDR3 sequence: CASSSRGAPHF. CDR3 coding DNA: TGTGCCAGCAGCTCCCGGGGGGCCCCACACTTC.

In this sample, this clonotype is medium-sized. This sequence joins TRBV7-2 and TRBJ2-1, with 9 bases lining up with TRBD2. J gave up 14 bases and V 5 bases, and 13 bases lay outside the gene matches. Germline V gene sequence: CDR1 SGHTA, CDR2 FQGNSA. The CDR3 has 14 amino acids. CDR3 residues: CASSPTGTSSVKFF. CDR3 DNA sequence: TGTGCCAGCAGCCCCACCGGGACTAGCTCCGTTAAGTTCTTC. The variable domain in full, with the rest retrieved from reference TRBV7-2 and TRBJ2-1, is GAGVSQSPSNKVTEKGKDVELRCDPISGHTALYWYRQSLGQGLEFLIYFQGNSAPDKSGLPSDRFSAERTGGSVSTLTIQRTQQEDSAVYLCASSPTGTSSVKFFGPGTRLTVL.

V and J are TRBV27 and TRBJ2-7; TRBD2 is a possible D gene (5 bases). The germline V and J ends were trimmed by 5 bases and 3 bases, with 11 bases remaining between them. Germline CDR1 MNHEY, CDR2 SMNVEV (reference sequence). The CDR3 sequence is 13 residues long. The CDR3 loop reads CASSHFRGYEQYF. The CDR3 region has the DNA TGTGCCAGCAGTCACTTCCGGGGCTACGAGCAGTACTTC.

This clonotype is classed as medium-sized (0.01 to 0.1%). CDR3 residues: CASSQTSEYEQYF. The DNA of the CDR3 is TGTGCCAGCAGCCAAACTAGCGAATACGAGCAGTACTTC. The chain combines TRBV3-1 with TRBJ2-7; 7 bases agree with TRBD2. There are 13 residues in the CDR3. CDR1 is LGHDT, CDR2 YNNKEL, per germline (reference sequence). With 2 bases clipped from V and 4 bases from J, the junction kept 2 bases outside the gene matches.

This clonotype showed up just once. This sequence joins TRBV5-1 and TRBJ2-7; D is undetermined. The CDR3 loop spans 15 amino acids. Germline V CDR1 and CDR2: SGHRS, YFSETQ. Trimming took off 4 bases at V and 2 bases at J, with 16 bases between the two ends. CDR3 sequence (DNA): TGCGCCAGCAGCCTACTACCGACGCCGACCTACGAGCAGTACTTC. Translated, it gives CASSLLPTPTYEQYF.

CDR3 coding DNA: TGTGCCAGCAGCCTGGATTCGAACACTGAAGCTTTCTTT. Its protein is CASSLDSNTEAFF. V gene TRBV7-8 combines with J gene TRBJ1-1; no firm D call. V was pared by 5 bases and J by 1 base, with 8 bases between. From germline, CDR1 is SGHVS and CDR2 FQNEAQ. There are 13 residues in the CDR3. The whole variable domain, remainder taken from reference TRBV7-8 and TRBJ1-1, is GAGVSQSPRYKVAKRGQDVALRCDPISGHVSLFWYQQALGQGPEFLTYFQNEAQLDKSGLPSDRFFAERPEGSVSTLKIQRTQQEDSAVYLCASSLDSNTEAFFGQGTRLTVV.